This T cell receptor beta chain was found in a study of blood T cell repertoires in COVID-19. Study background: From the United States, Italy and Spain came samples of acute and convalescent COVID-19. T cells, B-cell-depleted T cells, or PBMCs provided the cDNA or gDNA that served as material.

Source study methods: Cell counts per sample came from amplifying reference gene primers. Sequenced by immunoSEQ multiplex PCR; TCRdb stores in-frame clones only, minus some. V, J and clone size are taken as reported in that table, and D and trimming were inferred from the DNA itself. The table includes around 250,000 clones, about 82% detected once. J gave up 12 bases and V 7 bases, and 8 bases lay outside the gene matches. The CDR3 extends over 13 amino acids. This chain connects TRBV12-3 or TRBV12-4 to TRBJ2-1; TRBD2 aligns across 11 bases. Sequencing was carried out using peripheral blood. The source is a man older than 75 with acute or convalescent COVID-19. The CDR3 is CASTLSGGVGQFF. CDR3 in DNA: TGTGCCAGCACCCTTAGCGGGGGGGTTGGGCAGTTCTTC.